This TCR beta chain was recorded in a study of CD4 and CD8 cells across lung adenocarcinoma regions (dated by TCRdb to the late 2010s). General notes on the study: To look at intratumor heterogeneity in the T cell receptor repertoire, the study compared tumor centers against tumor margins.

About this clonotype: Its antigen is currently not known. A junction end diverges from the germline sequence, so it may reflect a read error.

From the cysteine through the phenylalanine, the CDR3 covers 16 amino acids. CDR3 DNA only is kept here, 48 bases in frame from base 1. CDR1 and CDR2 are read off the germline V gene as MNHNS and SASEGT. The donors were patients who had localized lung adenocarcinoma, which is a subtype of non-small cell lung cancer. The margins of localized lung adenocarcinomas were where the samples came from. For TCR repertoire analysis, CD8+ T cells from tumor tissue were profiled apart from CD4+ T cells. The library was generated by PCR. TCRdb records HiSeq X Ten as the sequencer. TCRdb passed the public sequencing reads through fastp at Q25 and MiXCR, retaining productive beta sequences. Identical CDR3 proteins give one entry, which carries the most common genes and DNA. This sample holds around 10,000 distinct CDR3 sequences; 45% to 60% were observed only once. Of the sample, around 30% is held by the ten largest clones.

The TCR was taken from a male donor with lung adenocarcinoma. The CD4 and CD8 labels of this study may be unreliable. The sample consisted of CD8+ T cells from the margin of a lung tumor. The cell subset or site label here, explained by the study, means: tumor margin region. Here the chain combines TRBV6-1 and TRBJ2-4; the best D guess is TRBD1, with 7 bases matching. The base sequence is TGTGCCAGCAGTGAGGCGGGACAGAACTGGGGCCAACGTCCTGACTTC. Translated, this gives CASSEAGQNWGQRPDF.